Listed here are 2 T cell receptor beta chains from one sample, sequenced in a study of blood T cell repertoires in COVID-19. Some clones are missing from TCRdb's copy, which holds only in-frame ones; the method was immunoSEQ multiplex PCR. The data contain 150,000 to 200,000 clones, 85% to 90% of them singletons. Sequenced: peripheral blood. The origin of the receptors is a woman at least 80 years old in a cohort sampled during active or convalescent COVID-19.

The CDR3, as DNA: TGTGCCAGCCTTTATGGGACAGGGGGAACCTACGAGCAGTACTTC. Translated: CASLYGTGGTYEQYF. This sequence joins TRBV28 and TRBJ2-7; 11 bases match TRBD1. Looked up from germline, CDR1 is MDHEN and CDR2 is SYDVKM. This CDR3 region has 15 residues. V lost 8 bases and J lost 2; bases outside the gene matches: 8.

CDR3 nucleotides: TGTGCCAGCAGCTCCAGGGGCACGAACACCGGGGAGCTGTTTTTT. It is translated as CASSSRGTNTGELFF. The chain employs TRBV27 and TRBJ2-2; D perhaps matches TRBD1 (6 bases). Germline values: CDR1 MNHEY, CDR2 SMNVEV (reference sequence). Trimming took off 6 bases at V and 0 bases at J, with 11 bases between the two ends. The CDR3 extends over 15 amino acids.